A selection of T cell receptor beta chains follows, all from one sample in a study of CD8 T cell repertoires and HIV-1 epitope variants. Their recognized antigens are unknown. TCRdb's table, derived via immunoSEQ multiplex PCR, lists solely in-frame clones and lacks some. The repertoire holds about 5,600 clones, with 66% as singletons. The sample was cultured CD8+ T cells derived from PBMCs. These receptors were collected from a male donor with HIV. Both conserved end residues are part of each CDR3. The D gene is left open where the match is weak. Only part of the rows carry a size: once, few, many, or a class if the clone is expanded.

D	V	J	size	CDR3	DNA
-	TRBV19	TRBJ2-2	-	CACGLEDTGELFF	TGTGCTTGCGGGCTGGAGGACACCGGGGAGCTGTTTTTT
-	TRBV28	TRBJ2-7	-	CASSPPLGPGGEQYF	TGTGCCAGCAGTCCTCCCCTGGGCCCTGGGGGGGAGCAGTACTTC
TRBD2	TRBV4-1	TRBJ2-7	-	CASSQADFLASGSHEQYF	TGCGCCAGCAGCCAAGCAGATTTTTTGGCTAGCGGGAGTCACGAGCAGTACTTC
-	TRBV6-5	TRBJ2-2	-	CASSYSGGRTGELFF	TGTGCCAGCAGTTACTCGGGGGGGCGGACCGGGGAGCTGTTTTTT
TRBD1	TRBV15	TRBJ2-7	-	CATSPGTGGAYEQYF	TGTGCCACCAGCCCCGGGACAGGGGGCGCTTACGAGCAGTACTTC
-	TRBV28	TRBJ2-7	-	CASSWQGRNEQYF	TGTGCCAGCAGTTGGCAGGGGCGGAACGAGCAGTACTTC
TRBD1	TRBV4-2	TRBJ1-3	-	CASSQDAPGQFSGNTIYF	TGTGCCAGCAGCCAGGACGCACCGGGACAGTTCTCTGGAAACACCATATATTTT
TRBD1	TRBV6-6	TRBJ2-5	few	CASSQGQGAFSETQYF	TGTGCCAGCAGTCAGGGACAGGGGGCGTTTTCCGAGACCCAGTACTTC
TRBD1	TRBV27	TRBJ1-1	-	CASRRTGSTEAFF	TGTGCCAGCAGAAGGACAGGCTCCACTGAAGCTTTCTTT
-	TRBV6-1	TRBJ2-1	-	CASSDYHPAGHNEQFF	TGTGCCAGCAGTGACTACCATCCTGCGGGTCACAATGAGCAGTTCTTC
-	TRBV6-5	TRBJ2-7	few	CASSPPEKASYEQYF	TGTGCCAGCAGTCCCCCCGAGAAGGCCTCCTACGAGCAGTACTTC
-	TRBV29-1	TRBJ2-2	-	CSVYEGEVTGELFF	TGCAGCGTCTACGAGGGAGAGGTCACCGGGGAGCTGTTTTTT
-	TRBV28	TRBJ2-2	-	CASSAGLLPGELFF	TGTGCCAGCAGCGCGGGACTTCTTCCCGGGGAGCTGTTTTTT
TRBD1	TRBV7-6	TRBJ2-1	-	CASSFGTGVDEQFF	TGTGCCAGCAGCTTTGGGACAGGGGTCGATGAGCAGTTCTTC
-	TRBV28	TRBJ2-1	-	CASSSAYNEQFF	TGTGCCAGCAGTTCCGCCTACAATGAGCAGTTCTTC
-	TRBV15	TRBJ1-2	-	CATSRAGDGDYGYTF	TGTGCCACCAGCAGAGCGGGGGATGGAGACTATGGCTACACCTTC
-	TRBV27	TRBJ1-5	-	CASSWGSNQPQHF	TGTGCCAGCAGTTGGGGTAGCAATCAGCCCCAGCATTTT
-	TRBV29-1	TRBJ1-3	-	CSVEQGNTIYF	TGCAGCGTCGAACAGGGAAACACCATATATTTT
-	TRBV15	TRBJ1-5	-	CATSRGVQPQHF	TGTGCCACCAGCAGGGGGGTTCAGCCCCAGCATTTT
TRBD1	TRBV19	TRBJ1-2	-	CASSSGGYGYTF	TGTGCCAGTAGCTCAGGGGGCTATGGCTACACCTTC
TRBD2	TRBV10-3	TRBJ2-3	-	CAISESERGVLTDTQYF	TGTGCCATCAGTGAGTCTGAGCGGGGGGTGCTCACAGATACGCAGTATTTT
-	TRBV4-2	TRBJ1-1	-	CASSQEERLNTEAFF	TGTGCCAGCAGCCAAGAGGAACGCTTGAACACTGAAGCTTTCTTT
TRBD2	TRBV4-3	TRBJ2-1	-	CASSQAQPGGATYNEQFF	TGCGCCAGCAGCCAAGCCCAGCCCGGGGGGGCTACCTACAATGAGCAGTTCTTC
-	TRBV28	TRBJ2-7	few	CASSFKLTYEQYF	TGTGCCAGCAGTTTTAAGCTTACCTACGAGCAGTACTTC
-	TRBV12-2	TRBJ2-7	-	CASRFHSGGPSYEQYF	TGTGCAAGTCGCTTTCATAGCGGGGGCCCCTCCTACGAGCAGTACTTC
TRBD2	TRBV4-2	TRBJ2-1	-	CASSQQRGAVEQFF	TGTGCCAGCAGCCAACAGCGGGGGGCCGTCGAGCAGTTCTTC
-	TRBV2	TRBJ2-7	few	CASSESVREQYF	TGTGCCAGCAGTGAAAGCGTTAGGGAGCAGTACTTC
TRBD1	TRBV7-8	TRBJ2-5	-	CASSLQDRSQETQYF	TGTGCCAGCAGCTTACAGGACAGGTCACAAGAGACCCAGTACTTC
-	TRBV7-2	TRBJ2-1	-	CASSLLGGGPNEQFF	TGTGCCAGCAGCTTACTTGGGGGGGGGCCCAATGAGCAGTTCTTC
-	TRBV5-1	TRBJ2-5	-	CASSLGRGQETQYF	TGCGCCAGCAGCCTGGGACGGGGCCAAGAGACCCAGTACTTC
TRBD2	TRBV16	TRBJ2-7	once	CASSPIKGGTSRNEQYF	TGTGCCAGCAGCCCGATCAAGGGGGGGACTAGCCGAAACGAGCAGTACTTC
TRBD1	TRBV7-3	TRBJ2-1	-	CASSLGQGLNNEQFF	TGTGCCAGCAGCTTAGGACAGGGGCTAAACAATGAGCAGTTCTTC
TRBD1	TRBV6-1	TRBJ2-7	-	CASRSGTAYEQYF	TGTGCCAGCCGATCCGGGACAGCCTACGAGCAGTACTTC
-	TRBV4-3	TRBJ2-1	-	CASSQDQDSSYNEQFF	TGCGCCAGCAGCCAAGATCAGGACAGCTCCTACAATGAGCAGTTCTTC
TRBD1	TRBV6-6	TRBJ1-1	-	CASVSVGGQPNTEAFF	TGTGCCAGCGTGTCAGTGGGGGGACAGCCGAACACTGAAGCTTTCTTT
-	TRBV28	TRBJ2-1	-	CASSLIGLSYNEQFF	TGTGCCAGCAGTTTAATTGGACTCTCCTACAATGAGCAGTTCTTC
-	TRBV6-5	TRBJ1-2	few	CASRVRTDYGYTF	TGTGCCAGCAGGGTACGGACAGACTATGGCTACACCTTC
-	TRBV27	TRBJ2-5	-	CASGEFQETQYF	TGTGCCAGTGGGGAGTTCCAAGAGACCCAGTACTTC
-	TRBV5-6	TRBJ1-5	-	CASSLSGAYSNQPQHF	TGTGCCAGCAGCTTATCAGGGGCATATAGCAATCAGCCCCAGCATTTT
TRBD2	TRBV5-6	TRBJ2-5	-	CASTPYGLGVQETQYF	TGTGCCAGCACCCCTTACGGACTAGGGGTCCAAGAGACCCAGTACTTC
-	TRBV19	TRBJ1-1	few	CASSIVGDAEAFF	TGTGCCAGTAGTATAGTGGGGGACGCTGAAGCTTTCTTT
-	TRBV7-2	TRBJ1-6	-	CASSPMGRLPNSPLHF	TGTGCCAGCAGCCCTATGGGACGTTTACCTAATTCACCCCTCCACTTT
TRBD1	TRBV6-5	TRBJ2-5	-	CASTGTGDIGTQYF	TGTGCCAGCACCGGGACAGGGGATATCGGGACCCAGTACTTC